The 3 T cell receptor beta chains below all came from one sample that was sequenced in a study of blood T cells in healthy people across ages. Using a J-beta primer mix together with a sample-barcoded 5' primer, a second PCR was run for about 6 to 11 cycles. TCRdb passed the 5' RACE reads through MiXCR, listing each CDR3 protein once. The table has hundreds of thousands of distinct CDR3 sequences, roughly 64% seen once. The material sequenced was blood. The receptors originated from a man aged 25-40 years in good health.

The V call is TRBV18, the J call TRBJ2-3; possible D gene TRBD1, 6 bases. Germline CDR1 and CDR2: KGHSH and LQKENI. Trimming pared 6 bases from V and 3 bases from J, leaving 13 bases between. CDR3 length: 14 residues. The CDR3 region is CASSQEGGTDTQYF. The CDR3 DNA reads TGTGCCAGCTCGCAGGAAGGGGGTACAGATACGCAGTATTTT.

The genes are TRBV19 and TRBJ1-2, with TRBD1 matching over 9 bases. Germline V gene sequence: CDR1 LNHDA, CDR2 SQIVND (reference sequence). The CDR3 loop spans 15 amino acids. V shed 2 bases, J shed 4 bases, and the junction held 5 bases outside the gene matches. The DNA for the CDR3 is TGTGCCAGTAGTATATCGCAGGACAGGGGCTATGGCTACACCTTC. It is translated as CASSISQDRGYGYTF. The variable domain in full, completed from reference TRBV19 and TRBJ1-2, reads DGGITQSPKYLFRKEGQNVTLSCEQNLNHDAMYWYRQDPGQGLRLIYYSQIVNDFQKGDIAEGYSVSREKKESFPLTVTSAQKNPTAFYLCASSISQDRGYGYTFGSGTRLTVV.

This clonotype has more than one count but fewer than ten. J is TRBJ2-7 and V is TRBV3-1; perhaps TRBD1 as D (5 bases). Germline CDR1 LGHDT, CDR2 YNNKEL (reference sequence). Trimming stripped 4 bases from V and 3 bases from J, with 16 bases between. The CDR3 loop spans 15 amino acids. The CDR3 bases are TGTGCCAGCAGCCCATTTGGGGCCGGTTTCTACGAGCAGTACTTC. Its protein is CASSPFGAGFYEQYF.